These 4 T cell receptor beta chains originate from one sample sequenced in a study of OX40 agonist ivuxolimab in advanced cancers. Clones were read by immunoSEQ multiplex PCR, and TCRdb kept only the in-frame ones, dropping some. Of about 79,000 clones listed, around 94% are singletons. This specimen was CD4+ or CD8+ T cells sorted from blood, taken in a trial of the OX40 agonist ivuxolimab. These receptors were obtained from an adult with an advanced solid tumor such as melanoma, head and neck, liver or kidney cancer.

This clone showed up just once. V usage is TRBV5-5 and J usage is TRBJ2-2; TRBD1 matches at 10 bases. The V and J ends lost 4 bases and 6 bases, in that order; junction bases with no gene match: 6. CDR3 length: 15 amino acids. Germline lookup yields CDR1 SGHKS and CDR2 YYEKEE (reference sequence). The CDR3 sequence is CASSLTGGGSGELFF. In DNA form, the CDR3 reads TGTGCCAGCAGCCTGACAGGGGGCGGTTCCGGGGAGCTGTTTTTT.

The rearrangement uses TRBV29-1 and TRBJ1-4; 7 bases line up with TRBD1. Germline assignment: CDR1 SQVTM and CDR2 ANQGSEA. V dropped 0 bases and J dropped 7; count of bases not matched to a gene: 8. The CDR3 is 15 residues long. CDR3 nucleotide sequence: TGCAGCGTTGAAGAGCAGGGGGTAGTGGGTGAAAAACTGTTTTTT. Amino acid sequence: CSVEEQGVVGEKLFF. Complete variable domain (other parts from reference TRBV29-1 and TRBJ1-4): SAVISQKPSRDICQRGTSLTIQCQVDSQVTMMFWYRQQPGQSLTLIATANQGSEATYESGFVIDKFPISRPNLTFSTLTVSNMSPEDSSIYLCSVEEQGVVGEKLFFGSGTQLSVL.

In its sample, this clone was seen once. The chain's CDR3 is CASSMRRENYNEQFF. DNA for the CDR3: TGTGCCAGTAGTATGCGTCGGGAGAACTACAATGAGCAGTTCTTC. The J gene is TRBJ2-1, the V gene TRBV19; D may be TRBD2 (6 bases). The V gene's germline CDR1 is LNHDA and CDR2 SQIVND (reference sequence). This CDR3 spans 15 amino acids. V lost 3 bases and J lost 3, with 12 bases in between.

This rearrangement joins TRBV5-6 to TRBJ2-5; D is unresolved. CDR3 length: 11 residues. The germline gives CDR1 SGHDT, CDR2 YYEEEE. Trimming left V 3 bases short and J 2 bases short, with 2 bases between. This CDR3 is CASSWQETQYF. The CDR3 bases are TGTGCCAGCAGCTGGCAAGAGACCCAGTACTTC.